The rows below give T cell receptor beta chains drawn from one sample of a study of blood T cells in healthy people across ages. From the 5' RACE reads, TCRdb called clonotypes with MiXCR, one entry per CDR3 protein. Of fewer than 1,000,000 distinct CDR3 sequences in the sample, approximately 48% were seen once. The sample was blood. The receptors here all came from a man aged 55 to 69 in good health. The CDR3 runs from the conserved cysteine through the conserved F or W. The D gene is left open where the match is weak. Size is omitted from some rows. Given values are once, few, many or a class for expanded clones.

J | size | V | length | D | DNA | CDR3
TRBJ2-5 | few | TRBV5-1 | 13 | NA | TGCGCCAGCAGCTGGGACCCCGGGGAGACCCAGTACTTC | CASSWDPGETQYF
TRBJ2-3 | NA | TRBV7-2 | 16 | TRBD2 | TGTGCCAGCAGCGGAACCGGGACTAGCGGATCAGATACGCAGTATTTT | CASSGTGTSGSDTQYF
TRBJ1-2 | NA | TRBV27 | 14 | TRBD1 | TGTGCCAGCAGTTCGGGAACAGGGGGCCGGGGCTACACCTTC | CASSSGTGGRGYTF
TRBJ2-7 | NA | TRBV4-2 | 14 | TRBD2 | TGTGCCAGCAGCCCCCAAACGGGGGGATACGAGCAGTACTTC | CASSPQTGGYEQYF
TRBJ1-1 | NA | TRBV5-1 | 15 | NA | TGCGCCAGCAGCTGGGGGACACCCTTGGGAACTGAAGCTTTCTTT | CASSWGTPLGTEAFF
TRBJ2-5 | NA | TRBV20-1 | 14 | NA | TGCAGTGCTAGAGATCCACAGGGAAACTACGAGCGGTACTTC | CSARDPQGNYERYF
TRBJ1-2 | few | TRBV7-9 | 13 | NA | TGTGCCAGCAGCGTAATGGGGGGTAGTGGCTACACCTTC | CASSVMGGSGYTF
TRBJ2-1 | few | TRBV12-3/TRBV12-4 | 12 | NA | TGTGCCAGCAGTTTTGCGTTGGGGGGGCAGTTCTTC | CASSFALGGQFF
TRBJ2-7 | NA | TRBV28 | 13 | NA | TGTGCCAGCAGCTACGGACGGACGAACGAGCAGTACTTC | CASSYGRTNEQYF
TRBJ2-1 | NA | TRBV12-3/TRBV12-4 | 11 | NA | TGTGCCAGCGGCCAAACGACAGCGCAGTTCTTC | CASGQTTAQFF
TRBJ1-1 | few | TRBV29-1 | 13 | TRBD1 | TGCAGCGTTGCTACAGGGGGCAACACTGAAGCTTTCTTT | CSVATGGNTEAFF
TRBJ2-1 | NA | TRBV7-3 | 15 | TRBD2 | TGTGCCAGCAGCTCGGGACTAGCATCCTTTAATGAGCAGTTCTTC | CASSSGLASFNEQFF
TRBJ1-1 | few | TRBV4-3 | 15 | NA | TGCGCCAGCAGCCGCCGGACAGCGATGAACACTGAAGCTTTCTTT | CASSRRTAMNTEAFF
TRBJ2-1 | NA | TRBV7-2 | 12 | NA | TGTGCCAGCAGCCCATACAGGAATGAGCAGTTCTTC | CASSPYRNEQFF
TRBJ2-5 | NA | TRBV6-1 | 16 | TRBD2 | TGTGCCAGCAGTGAAATGGCGGGGGGACCGATGGAGACCCAGTACTTC | CASSEMAGGPMETQYF
TRBJ1-2 | few | TRBV27 | 14 | TRBD1 | TGTGCCAGCAGACAGGGGAATGGGATCTATGGCTACACCTTC | CASRQGNGIYGYTF
TRBJ2-3 | once | TRBV7-8 | 16 | NA | TGTGCCAGCAGCTTAGAAAGGACAGCCCCCACGGATACGCAGTATTTT | CASSLERTAPTDTQYF
TRBJ2-7 | NA | TRBV7-2 | 13 | NA | TGTGCCAGCAGCCCCCTTGGCTTCTACGAGCAGTACTTC | CASSPLGFYEQYF
TRBJ2-1 | NA | TRBV20-1 | 13 | TRBD1 | TGCAGTGCCAATCGGGACAGATCGCAGGAGCAGTTCTTC | CSANRDRSQEQFF
TRBJ2-5 | once | TRBV11-3 | 16 | NA | TGTGCCAGCAGCTTAGTTAAAGCGGTGGTCGGAGAGACCCAGTACTTC | CASSLVKAVVGETQYF
TRBJ2-4 | NA | TRBV2 | 16 | TRBD1 | TGTGCCAGCACAATACAGGGGGCTATAGCCAAAAACATTCCGTACTTC | CASTIQGAIAKNIPYF
TRBJ1-2 | once | TRBV20-1 | 13 | NA | TGCAGTGCTTTTGGCAGGGCTAACTATGGCTACACCTTC | CSAFGRANYGYTF
TRBJ2-2 | NA | TRBV30 | 15 | TRBD2 | TGTGCCTGGAACGGCGGGAGCCCCCACACCGGGGAGCTGTTTTTT | CAWNGGSPHTGELFF
TRBJ2-5 | few | TRBV4-1 | 13 | NA | TGCGCCAGCAGCCAAGGGCTATTGGAGACCCAGTACTTC | CASSQGLLETQYF
TRBJ2-5 | few | TRBV20-1 | 13 | TRBD1 | TGCAGTGCGAAAAAACAGGGGGAGGAGACCCAGTACTTC | CSAKKQGEETQYF
TRBJ2-1 | NA | TRBV2 | 13 | NA | TGTGCCAGCAGCGGCACAGGGCACAATGAGCAGTTCTTC | CASSGTGHNEQFF
TRBJ2-1 | NA | TRBV4-3 | 16 | NA | TGCGCCAGCAGCCGGGGACTGGGGAGTGGAATCGATGAGCAGTTCTTC | CASSRGLGSGIDEQFF
TRBJ2-2 | NA | TRBV7-9 | 16 | NA | TGTGCCAGCAGCTTAGTGGTGACGACAAACACCGGGGAGCTGTTTTTT | CASSLVVTTNTGELFF
TRBJ1-1 | NA | TRBV9 | 15 | NA | TGTGCCAGCAGCGCCAGCCCCAAAATCCACGCTGAAGCTTTCTTT | CASSASPKIHAEAFF
TRBJ2-7 | NA | TRBV28 | 14 | TRBD2 | TGTGCCAGCAGAGCGGGGATTAGGGACCCTAATCCGTACTTC | CASRAGIRDPNPYF
TRBJ2-7 | NA | TRBV28 | 15 | TRBD1 | TGTGCCAGCAGGCCGAGACAGGGGATACCCTACGAGCAGTACTTC | CASRPRQGIPYEQYF
TRBJ2-1 | NA | TRBV7-2 | 14 | NA | TGTGCCAGCAGCTTTGGCGGAGAGAACAATGAGCAGTTCTTC | CASSFGGENNEQFF
TRBJ2-1 | few | TRBV4-1 | 13 | NA | TGCGCCAGCAGCTCAAGATGGGATTATGAGCAGTTCTTC | CASSSRWDYEQFF
TRBJ1-6 | once | TRBV20-1 | 18 | NA | TGCGGTGCTAGCATCGAGGGCCGCTCGGGCTCCTATAATTCACCCCTCCACTTT | CGASIEGRSGSYNSPLHF
TRBJ2-5 | NA | TRBV7-8 | 16 | NA | TGTGCCAGCAGTACGAAGAGTCAATTCCTCCAAGAGACCCAGTACTTC | CASSTKSQFLQETQYF
TRBJ2-7 | few | TRBV29-1 | 13 | TRBD1 | TGCAGCGTTTGGGCAGGGGGTCACAATGAGCAGTACTTC | CSVWAGGHNEQYF
TRBJ2-1 | few | TRBV11-3 | 17 | TRBD2 | TGTGCCAGCAGCTCGTTAGCGGGACTAGACCCTTACAATGAGCAGTTCTTC | CASSSLAGLDPYNEQFF
TRBJ1-4 | NA | TRBV7-8 | 13 | NA | TGTGCCAGCAGCTCCCCACAAAACGAAAAACTGTTTTTT | CASSSPQNEKLFF
TRBJ1-2 | NA | TRBV5-1 | 14 | NA | TGCGCCAGCAGCGGGGACTCCGGGAACTATGGCTACACCTTC | CASSGDSGNYGYTF
TRBJ2-1 | few | TRBV12-5 | 12 | TRBD2 | TGTGCTAGCACACTAGCGGTCAATGAGCAGTTCTTC | CASTLAVNEQFF
TRBJ1-1 | NA | TRBV27 | 15 | NA | TGTGCCAGCAGTTCGGGACCCTATAAGAACACTGAAGCTTTCTTT | CASSSGPYKNTEAFF
TRBJ1-5 | NA | TRBV6-1 | 16 | TRBD1 | TGTGCCAGCAGTGAAACCCGACAGGGGGGGTATCAGCCCCAGCATTTT | CASSETRQGGYQPQHF
TRBJ2-7 | NA | TRBV2 | 17 | TRBD1 | TGTGCCAGCAGTGCCGGTCCTCCGGGACAGGCAACCTACGAGCAGTACTTC | CASSAGPPGQATYEQYF
TRBJ2-2 | NA | TRBV7-9 | 17 | NA | TGTGCCAGCAGCTTACCGCATGGGACGGAAAACACCGGGGAGCTGTTTTTT | CASSLPHGTENTGELFF
TRBJ2-7 | NA | TRBV4-3 | 15 | TRBD2 | TGCGCCAGCAGCCCGGGGGCGGGGGGGCCTTACGAGCAGTACTTC | CASSPGAGGPYEQYF
TRBJ1-1 | few | TRBV20-1 | 13 | NA | TGCAGTGCTAGGTCGTCGGCCGACACTGAAGCTTTCTTT | CSARSSADTEAFF
TRBJ2-5 | NA | TRBV27 | 15 | TRBD2 | TGTGCCAGCAGTTCTTGGCTAGCGGGGGTAGAGACCCAGTACTTC | CASSSWLAGVETQYF
TRBJ2-5 | NA | TRBV7-6 | 15 | NA | TGTGCCAGCAGCTTAGCGTCCGGGCCGCAAGAGACCCAGTACTTC | CASSLASGPQETQYF